The clone carrying this TCR beta chain was seen many times. Two-round multiplex PCR, the amplification method, yielded TCR beta CDR3 from genomic DNA. Primers specific to each TRBV and TRBJ gene were used in first-round PCR. TCRdb reanalysed the multiplex PCR reads using MiXCR and keeps one entry per CDR3 protein. The data hold about 12,000 distinct CDR3 sequences, with 45% to 60% observed a single time. This sample is part of a study of prognosis after radiotherapy for stage I lung cancer. Study context: The study delivered radiotherapy as SBRT in 3 to 5 fractions, with a biologically effective dose of at least 100 Gy. No patients got concurrent therapy with stereotactic body radiotherapy.

CDR1 and CDR2 from the germline V gene are SGDLS and YYNGEE. Trimming left V 1 base short and J 0 bases short, with 8 bases between. This CDR3 spans 14 amino acids. The patients, who had no history of other malignancies and had received no prior chemotherapy or radiotherapy, were all found to be node-negative on CT and PET/CT. The rearrangement links TRBV9 to TRBJ2-7; D is uncertain. This clonotype was sampled from a donor of 50 years or more with non-small cell lung cancer. The starting material was PBMCs, obtained before or after stereotactic body radiation therapy (not recorded which). CDR3 in DNA: TGTGCCAGCAGCGTATCCTGGACCTCCTACGAGCAGTACTTC. Translating it yields CASSVSWTSYEQYF.